These 21 T cell receptor beta chains originate from one sample sequenced in a study of shared clonotypes between healthy human individuals. Sequenced by immunoSEQ multiplex PCR; TCRdb stores in-frame clones only, minus some. Of under 600,000 clones in the sample, around 97% were seen once. Sequencing was done on a sample of naive CD4+ T cells sorted from blood. As for subset: CD45RA+ positively selected. All receptors derive from a woman between 25 and 40 years old in good health.

The J gene is TRBJ2-2, the V gene TRBV4-1; 7 nucleotides align to TRBD2. The CDR3 contains 16 residues. The V gene's germline CDR1 is MGHRA and CDR2 YSYEKL. V trimming: 3 bases; J trimming: 2 bases; junction bases outside the gene matches: 6. This CDR3 is CASSQTGTTNTGELFF. In DNA form, the CDR3 reads TGCGCCAGCAGCCAGACCGGGACTACCAACACCGGGGAGCTGTTTTTT.

This clone has only one observation. The V and J genes are TRBV28 and TRBJ2-2, with a possible D match to TRBD1 (6 bases). This CDR3 comprises 14 residues. The germline V gene has CDR1 MDHEN and CDR2 SYDVKM. V gave up 8 bases and J gave up 2 bases, with 12 bases separating them. The DNA for the CDR3 is TGTGCCAGCGGACAGAATCGAAACACCGGGGAGCTGTTTTTT. Protein sequence: CASGQNRNTGELFF.

The V gene is TRBV28, the J gene TRBJ1-1, with D possibly TRBD1 on 6 matching bases. V was cut by 7 bases and J by 4 bases, with 19 bases left in between. The germline V gene encodes CDR1 MDHEN and CDR2 SYDVKM. This CDR3 has 15 residues. As DNA, the CDR3 is TGTGCCAGCACTCCCTCACAGGGACTGAGCACTGAAGCTTTCTTT. This sequence encodes CASTPSQGLSTEAFF.

The sample holds a few counts of this clone. The V and J genes are TRBV9 and TRBJ1-5; D gene unclear. Germline lookup yields CDR1 SGDLS and CDR2 YYNGEE. V shed 4 bases and J shed 4 bases, with 9 bases lying between them. There are 13 residues in the CDR3. The CDR3 sequence: CASSPGVNQPQHF. The CDR3, as DNA: TGTGCCAGCAGCCCCGGGGTTAATCAGCCCCAGCATTTT.

J is TRBJ2-6 and V is TRBV19; D uncertain. The CDR3 has 13 residues. Per germline, CDR1 LNHDA and CDR2 SQIVND (reference sequence). Trimming cost V 7 bases and J 4 bases, with 8 bases left between them. The CDR3 DNA reads TGTGCCAGTAAACCCACGGGGGCCAACGTCCTGACTTTC. It encodes CASKPTGANVLTF.

The V and J genes are TRBV28 and TRBJ2-7, with a weak D call TRBD2 (6 bases). Germline assignment: CDR1 MDHEN and CDR2 SYDVKM. V shed 6 bases and J shed 3 bases, with 18 bases lying between them. This CDR3 is 15 amino acids long. CDR3 in DNA: TGTGCCAGCAGCCCTCCCTCCGGGAGTGTCTACGAGCAGTACTTC. Its protein product is CASSPPSGSVYEQYF. The full variable domain, rest sourced from reference TRBV28 and TRBJ2-7, is DVKVTQSSRYLVKRTGEKVFLECVQDMDHENMFWYRQDPGLGLRLIYFSYDVKMKEKGDIPEGYSVSREKKERFSLILESASTNQTSMYLCASSPPSGSVYEQYFGPGTRLTVT.

The chain combines TRBV5-6 with TRBJ1-6; unclear D gene. V was trimmed by 4 bases and J by 0 bases, leaving 11 bases between them. This CDR3 spans 16 amino acids. Per the germline V gene, CDR1 is SGHDT and CDR2 is YYEEEE. Here the CDR3 reads CASSPSLSSYNSPLHF. The CDR3 DNA reads TGTGCCAGCAGCCCCTCGCTGAGCTCCTATAATTCACCCCTCCACTTT. Looking up the rest from reference TRBV5-6 and TRBJ1-6 gives the full variable domain: DAGVTQSPTHLIKTRGQQVTLRCSPKSGHDTVSWYQQALGQGPQFIFQYYEEEERQRGNFPDRFSGHQFPNYSSELNVNALLLGDSALYLCASSPSLSSYNSPLHFGNGTRLTVT.

This clone was seen a single time. The chain combines TRBV18 with TRBJ1-5, with D uncertain. The CDR3 runs 14 residues. V shed 5 bases and J shed 4 bases, with 12 bases lying between them. In germline, CDR1 is KGHSH, CDR2 LQKENI. The CDR3, as DNA: TGTGCCAGCTCATTTGGGTTAGGGAATCAGCCCCAGCATTTT. Amino acids: CASSFGLGNQPQHF. Using reference TRBV18 and TRBJ1-5 for the parts outside the CDR3, the full variable domain is NAGVMQNPRHLVRRRGQEARLRCSPMKGHSHVYWYRQLPEEGLKFMVYLQKENIIDESGMPKERFSAEFPKEGPSILRIQQVVRGDSAAYFCASSFGLGNQPQHFGDGTRLSIL.

V gene TRBV19 combines with J gene TRBJ2-5; the match to TRBD2 covers 7 bases. Germline CDR1 LNHDA, CDR2 SQIVND (reference sequence). The CDR3 has 14 residues. Trimming took 4 bases from V and 6 from J; bases not matched to a gene: 8. For the CDR3, the DNA is TGTGCCAGTAGTACCGGACTAGAAAGTCAGACCCAGTACTTC. Residues: CASSTGLESQTQYF.

This rearrangement joins TRBV15 to TRBJ2-2, with D possibly matching TRBD1 (5 bases). The germline V and J ends were trimmed by 2 bases and 1 base, with 8 bases remaining between them. The CDR3 length is 15 residues. Germline lookup yields CDR1 LNHNV and CDR2 YYDKDF (reference sequence). The CDR3 sequence: CATSRQQENTGELFF. The CDR3 coding sequence is TGTGCCACCAGCAGACAACAGGAGAACACCGGGGAGCTGTTTTTT.

The chain combines TRBV7-9 with TRBJ2-3; D is ambiguous. Per germline, CDR1 SEHNR and CDR2 FQNEAQ (reference sequence). V dropped 5 bases and J dropped 8 bases, with 17 bases sitting between them. The CDR3 is made up of 14 amino acids. The DNA of the CDR3 is TGTGCCAGCAGCCCTTTGACCCGTCCCCTTACGCAGTATTTT. Its protein product is CASSPLTRPLTQYF.

The rearrangement uses TRBV28 and TRBJ2-1; 8 nucleotides line up with TRBD1. The CDR3 contains 15 residues. CDR1 and CDR2 (germline): MDHEN, SYDVKM. The ends lost 3 bases at V and 3 bases at J; junction bases unmatched: 4. The CDR3 DNA follows: TGTGCCAGCAGTTTCGACAGGGGAAGCTACAATGAGCAGTTCTTC. Its translation is CASSFDRGSYNEQFF.

The J gene is TRBJ2-5, the V gene TRBV28; D remains unclear. The J call could be wrong; TRBJ2-7 is a better fit for the DNA end. Germline CDR1 is MDHEN and CDR2 is SYDVKM. CDR3 length equals 14 residues. CDR3 in DNA: TGTGCCAGCAGTTTCTACATATCTTCCTACGAGCAGTACTTC. Its translation: CASSFYISSYEQYF.

This clone was observed once. This chain uses TRBV28 with TRBJ2-1, with 9 bases identical to TRBD2. This CDR3 is 18 amino acids long. Germline V CDR1 and CDR2: MDHEN, SYDVKM. Losses at the gene ends were 5 bases for V and 8 bases for J; bases not matched to a gene: 19. CDR3 region: CASSRLARWAGGPDEQFF. The DNA for the CDR3 is TGTGCCAGCAGTAGATTAGCCCGTTGGGCGGGAGGGCCCGATGAGCAGTTCTTC.

The chain carries TRBV10-3 and TRBJ1-1; 11 nucleotides match TRBD1. Germline V gives CDR1 ENHRY, CDR2 SYGVKD. The CDR3 is made up of 13 amino acids. V lost 9 bases, J lost 4 bases, and 4 bases stayed unmatched. Here the CDR3 DNA reads TGTGCCATTAGAGGGACAGGGGGCACTGAAGCTTTCTTT. Amino acids: CAIRGTGGTEAFF.

This chain joins TRBV28 and TRBJ1-3; TRBD1 matches 7 bases. J gave up 0 bases and V 4 bases, and 6 bases lay outside the gene matches. The CDR3 is 16 residues long. CDR1 MDHEN and CDR2 SYDVKM come from the germline V gene. In DNA form, the CDR3 reads TGTGCCAGCAGTTCCGAGGGACAGCGCTCTGGAAACACCATATATTTT. This gives the protein CASSSEGQRSGNTIYF.

As regards this clone: The same CDR3 can be traced to other DNA sequences in this sample. The chain recombines TRBV19 with TRBJ2-7; TRBD1 agrees at 7 bases. V lost 1 base, J lost 3 bases, and 0 bases stayed unmatched. Per germline, CDR1 LNHDA and CDR2 SQIVND (reference sequence). The CDR3 has 13 amino acids. The CDR3 here is CASSIGQGYEQYF. CDR3 DNA: TGTGCCAGTAGTATAGGACAGGGCTACGAGCAGTACTTC. The whole variable domain, filled in from reference TRBV19 and TRBJ2-7, reads DGGITQSPKYLFRKEGQNVTLSCEQNLNHDAMYWYRQDPGQGLRLIYYSQIVNDFQKGDIAEGYSVSREKKESFPLTVTSAQKNPTAFYLCASSIGQGYEQYFGPGTRLTVT.

The genes are TRBV28 and TRBJ2-1, with TRBD2 matching over 7 bases. This CDR3 is built from 16 residues. The V segment lost 7 bases and the J segment 0 bases; nucleotides outside the gene matches: 9. Germline CDR1 MDHEN, CDR2 SYDVKM. The CDR3 bases are TGTGCCAGCACGGGGCGGGAGATGGGCTCCTACAATGAGCAGTTCTTC. Translation gives CASTGREMGSYNEQFF.

The J gene is TRBJ1-5, the V gene TRBV27; 10 positions agree with TRBD1. Germline V CDR1 and CDR2: MNHEY, SMNVEV (reference sequence). CDR3 length equals 15 residues. J gave up 9 bases and V 5 bases, and 10 bases lay outside the gene matches. The CDR3 spells CASSRGGQGLRPQHF. The DNA for the CDR3 is TGTGCCAGCAGTCGCGGGGGACAGGGGCTTCGGCCCCAGCATTTT.

This clone was recorded only once. The gene calls are TRBV6-6 and TRBJ2-5; D is possibly TRBD2 (5 bases). V lost 6 bases to trimming and J lost 4 bases, with 15 bases between them. This CDR3 is 14 amino acids long. CDR1 and CDR2 (germline): MNHNY, SVGAGI (reference sequence). CDR3 DNA: TGTGCCAGCAGGGAAACTGGACTGGGAGAGACCCAGTACTTC. As protein: CASRETGLGETQYF.

The V call is TRBV7-2, the J call TRBJ1-2; D unresolved. Trimming shortened V by 4 bases and J by 1 base, and 13 bases separated the two germline ends. The germline CDR1 and CDR2 sequences are SGHTA and FQGNSA. This CDR3 contains 15 residues. CDR3 coding DNA: TGTGCCAGCAGCTCACGGTATGGTGGTAACTATGGCTACACCTTC. This translates into CASSSRYGGNYGYTF.